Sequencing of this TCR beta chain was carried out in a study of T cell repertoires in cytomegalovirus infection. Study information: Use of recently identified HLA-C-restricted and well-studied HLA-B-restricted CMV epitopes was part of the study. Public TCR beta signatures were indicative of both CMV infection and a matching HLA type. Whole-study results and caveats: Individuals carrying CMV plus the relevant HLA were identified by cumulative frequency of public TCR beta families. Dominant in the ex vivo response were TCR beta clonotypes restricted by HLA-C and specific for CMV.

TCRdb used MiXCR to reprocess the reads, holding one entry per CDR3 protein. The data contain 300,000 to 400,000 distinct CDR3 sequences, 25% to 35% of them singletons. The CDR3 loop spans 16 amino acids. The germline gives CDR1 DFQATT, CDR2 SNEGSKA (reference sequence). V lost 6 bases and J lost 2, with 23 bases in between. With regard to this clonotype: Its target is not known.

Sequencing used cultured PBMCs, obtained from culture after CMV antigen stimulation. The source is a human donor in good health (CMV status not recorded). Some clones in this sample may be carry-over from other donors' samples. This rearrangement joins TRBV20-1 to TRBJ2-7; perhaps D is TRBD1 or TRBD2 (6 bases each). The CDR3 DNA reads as TGCAGTGCACCAAAACGGGAGTTCAGGGGTACCTACGAGCAGTACTTC. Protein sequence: CSAPKREFRGTYEQYF.